Following are 9 T cell receptor beta chains from one sample sequenced in a study of lymphopenia after photon versus proton radiotherapy. TCRdb's copy holds only in-frame clones and misses some; the assay was immunoSEQ multiplex PCR. The sample lists some 30,000 clones, roughly 88% seen once, with less than 7% in the top ten. The sample consisted of peripheral blood, taken from a patient treated with photon-based radiotherapy. The source of these receptors is a woman aged 50 to 65 with pancreatic cancer.

This clone was found once. The V call is TRBV11-3, the J call TRBJ2-1, with 12 nucleotides matching TRBD2. The germline gives CDR1 SGHNT, CDR2 YENEEA. V lost 2 bases to trimming and J lost 8 bases; unmatched junction nucleotides: 7. This CDR3 has 16 amino acids. In nucleotides, the CDR3 is TGTGCCAGCAGCTTAAGAACTAGCGGGAGGTTCGATGAGCAGTTCTTC. Its protein product is CASSLRTSGRFDEQFF.

The chain joins TRBV7-3 to TRBJ2-1; D unresolved. Trimming took off 0 bases at V and 6 bases at J, with 9 bases between the two ends. This CDR3 is built from 14 residues. Germline lookup yields CDR1 SGHTA and CDR2 FQGTGA. The CDR3 loop reads CASSLTSKGNEQFF. CDR3 DNA sequence: TGTGCCAGCAGCTTAACTAGTAAGGGCAATGAGCAGTTCTTC.

The chain joins TRBV4-1 to TRBJ2-7; 9 bases are a match to TRBD2. The length of the CDR3 is 16 residues. Unmatched junction bases numbered 5, after V lost 0 bases and J lost 2 bases. CDR1 and CDR2 from the germline V gene are MGHRA and YSYEKL. The CDR3 nucleotides read TGCGCCAGCAGCCAAGACTCGACTAGCGGCGCCTACGAGCAGTACTTC. Protein: CASSQDSTSGAYEQYF.

The chain combines TRBV28 with TRBJ2-5; TRBD1 might be the D (5 bases). The CDR3 totals 14 residues. V was pared by 6 bases and J by 2 bases, with 13 bases between. Germline V CDR1 and CDR2: MDHEN, SYDVKM. In DNA, the CDR3 is TGTGCCAGCAGAGATGGACAACAACAAGAGACCCAGTACTTC. This encodes CASRDGQQQETQYF.

This clone was seen just once. The genes are TRBV9 and TRBJ1-5, with unresolved D. V dropped 4 bases and J dropped 1 base, with 12 bases sitting between them. This CDR3 has 15 residues. Germline loops: CDR1 SGDLS, CDR2 YYNGEE. Here the CDR3 DNA reads TGTGCCAGCAGCCTAACAGCGGCAAGCAATCAGCCCCAGCATTTT. The encoded protein is CASSLTAASNQPQHF. Based on the CDR3 plus reference TRBV9 and TRBJ1-5, the full variable domain is DSGVTQTPKHLITATGQRVTLRCSPRSGDLSVYWYQQSLDQGLQFLIQYYNGEERAKGNILERFSAQQFPDLHSELNLSSLELGDSALYFCASSLTAASNQPQHFGDGTRLSIL.

In its sample, this clone was seen once. The chain recombines TRBV7-2 with TRBJ1-1; TRBD1 agrees at 7 bases. CDR3 length: 16 amino acids. V dropped 0 bases and J dropped 0; count of bases not matched to a gene: 4. Germline-derived CDR1 and CDR2 are SGHTA and FQGNSA. The CDR3 loop reads CASSLATGTVNTEAFF. CDR3 coding DNA: TGTGCCAGCAGCTTAGCTACGGGGACAGTGAACACTGAAGCTTTCTTT.

This chain joins TRBV11-2 and TRBJ1-3, with D tentatively TRBD1 (5 bases). The V end was cut by 1 base, the J end by 4 bases, with 8 bases between. The CDR3 sequence is 14 residues long. Germline CDR1 reads SGHAT; CDR2 reads FQNNGV. The CDR3 region has the DNA TGTGCCAGCAGCTTAGCAGGGCCCGGAAACACCATATATTTT. Translated, it gives CASSLAGPGNTIYF. The full variable domain, completed using reference TRBV11-2 and TRBJ1-3, is EAGVAQSPRYKIIEKRQSVAFWCNPISGHATLYWYQQILGQGPKLLIQFQNNGVVDDSQLPKDRFSAERLKGVDSTLKIQPAKLEDSAVYLCASSLAGPGNTIYFGEGSWLTVV.

This clone showed up just once. The chain carries TRBV21-1 and TRBJ2-7; the tabulated D call, TRBD1, remains unverified against the DNA. TRBV21-1 is given as a pseudogene. The CDR3 sequence is 15 residues long. CDR3 amino acids: CASSTGQESSYEQYF. The CDR3 DNA follows: TGTGCCAGCAGCACGGGACAGGAAAGCTCCTACGAGCAGTACTTC.

The chain couples TRBV6-5 to TRBJ2-2; no definite D call. CDR1 is MNHEY, CDR2 SVGAGI, per germline. The CDR3 is 13 residues long. Trimming took off 2 bases at V and 9 bases at J, with 10 bases between the two ends. The CDR3 loop is CASSYTNGWELFF. The CDR3 bases are TGTGCCAGCAGTTACACGAATGGGTGGGAGCTGTTTTTT.